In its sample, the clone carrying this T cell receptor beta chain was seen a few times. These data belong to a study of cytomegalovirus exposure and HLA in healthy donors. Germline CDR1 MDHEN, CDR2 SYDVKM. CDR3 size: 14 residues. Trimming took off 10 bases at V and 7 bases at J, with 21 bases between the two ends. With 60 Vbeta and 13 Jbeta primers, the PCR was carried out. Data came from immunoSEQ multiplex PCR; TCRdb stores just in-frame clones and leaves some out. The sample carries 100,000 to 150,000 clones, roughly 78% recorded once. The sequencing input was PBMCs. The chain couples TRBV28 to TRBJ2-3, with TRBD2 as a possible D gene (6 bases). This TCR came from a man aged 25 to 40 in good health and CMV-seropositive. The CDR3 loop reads CATSGGESLYTQYF. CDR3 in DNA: TGTGCCACCTCCGGAGGGGAAAGCCTTTATACGCAGTATTTT.